This TCR beta chain originates from a study of T cell responses to AZD1222 COVID-19 vaccine. General study findings and limits: Increased Spike-specific TCR breadth and depth were observed after two AZD1222 doses. The donors showed a predominance of white British ancestry and of females, with possible underestimation of clonal diversity. Baseline seropositives among AZD1222 recipients totaled only 6 or 7.

Trimming pared 5 bases from V and 0 bases from J, leaving 10 bases between. The CDR3 has 14 residues. From germline, CDR1 is MNHNY and CDR2 SVGAGI (reference sequence). TCRdb keeps only in-frame clones here, not all; method: immunoSEQ multiplex PCR. The sample holds roughly 140,000 clones, around nine tenths seen once. A note on this clone: As yet, its antigen is unknown.

This specimen consisted of peripheral blood, obtained 28 days after the second AZD1222 dose. The receptor's source is an adult who received the AZD1222 COVID-19 vaccine. This rearrangement joins TRBV6-6 to TRBJ1-1; D is undetermined. CDR3 bases: TGTGCCAGCAGTCTCGACCCCTTGAACACTGAAGCTTTCTTT. Protein sequence: CASSLDPLNTEAFF.